This T cell receptor beta chain was profiled in a study of control samples from healthy donors and cancer patients. The V gene's germline CDR1 is WNHNN and CDR2 SYGVQD (reference sequence). Trimming removed 1 base from V and 3 bases from J, with 5 bases in between. CDR3 size: 13 residues. Profiled with immunoSEQ multiplex PCR; TCRdb holds only in-frame clones, not every one. The sample lists under 200,000 clones, 88% occurring once. The chain recombines TRBV10-1 with TRBJ2-3; unclear D gene. This receptor was identified in a woman aged 30 to 39 in good health. Sequenced: blood. The CDR3: CASSEWVTDTQYF. The CDR3 DNA is TGCGCCAGCAGTGAGTGGGTAACAGATACGCAGTATTTT.